The clone carrying this TCR beta chain was seen ten or more times. As yet, its antigen is unknown. The cDNA came from 5'RACE with 10-nucleotide random UMIs. TCRdb used MiXCR to reprocess the 5' RACE reads, holding one entry per CDR3 protein. The sample yields about 21,000 distinct CDR3 sequences, 6.2% seen once. This specimen comes from a study of neurological immune-mediated disorders. Study outcomes and limitations: Healthy controls had more TCR clonal expansion than multiple sclerosis, which showed the least, whereas HTLV-1-associated myelopathy showed the most.

Healthy control participants comprised blood bank volunteers in Maryland, USA. Sorted libraries were made with about a million CD4+ or CD8+ T cells. Input material: CD8+ T cells from blood. This receptor was taken from a man aged 18-30 years in good health.

CDR3: CASSLSGGQPQHF. The CDR3 coding sequence is TGTGCCAGCAGCTTGTCCGGGGGACAGCCCCAGCATTTT. This chain links TRBV5-4 with TRBJ1-5, with D maybe TRBD1 (5 bases). The CDR3 is 13 residues long. Trimming pared 1 base from V and 7 bases from J, leaving 9 bases between. Germline lookup yields CDR1 SGHNT and CDR2 YYREEE (reference sequence).